The 10 T cell receptor beta chains in this list originate from one sample, sequenced in a study of shared clonotypes between healthy human individuals. TCRdb's table, derived via immunoSEQ multiplex PCR, lists solely in-frame clones and lacks some. The table has about 2,200,000 clones, roughly 91% seen once. As defined, naive CD8 cells were CD45RO-negative and positively selected for CCR7, with terminally differentiated effector memory CD45RA+ cells excluded. Sequences were obtained from naive CD8+ T cells from PBMCs. These receptors originate from a young man in good health. Some clones in this sample may be carry-over from other donors' samples.

This clone occurred once. The V call is TRBV28, the J call TRBJ2-5; D not certain. Germline loops: CDR1 MDHEN, CDR2 SYDVKM. V lost 3 bases to trimming and J lost 0 bases, with 11 bases between them. The CDR3 is 15 residues long. CDR3 sequence (DNA): TGTGCCAGCAGTTTCGGCAGCCAGTACCAAGAGACCCAGTACTTC. Translation gives CASSFGSQYQETQYF.

The chain carries TRBV27 and TRBJ2-7; TRBD2 matches 9 bases. Per the germline V gene, CDR1 is MNHEY and CDR2 is SMNVEV (reference sequence). This CDR3 comprises 16 residues. V dropped 5 bases and J dropped 5; count of bases not matched to a gene: 13. The CDR3 bases are TGTGCCAGCAGTATATTTGCGGGAGGGTCCCTAAACGAGCAGTACTTC. Translation: CASSIFAGGSLNEQYF.

This chain connects TRBV6-1 to TRBJ1-4; D is perhaps TRBD1 (5 bases). The germline V gene has CDR1 MNHNS and CDR2 SASEGT. This CDR3 has 15 amino acids. The V end was cut by 2 bases, the J end by 8 bases, with 15 bases between. The CDR3 coding sequence is TGTGCCAGCAGTGAACTTGGAGGGCGGGGCGAAAAACTGTTTTTT. Translation: CASSELGGRGEKLFF.

The chain has TRBV5-6 and TRBJ2-7; D call uncertain. From germline, CDR1 is SGHDT and CDR2 YYEEEE. The CDR3 covers 14 residues. The ends were cut back, 2 bases at V and 12 bases at J, with 21 bases in the middle. DNA of the CDR3: TGTGCCAGCAGCTTTAGCCAGGCTCCCCCCGGGTGGTACTTC. Protein product: CASSFSQAPPGWYF.

The chain links TRBV18 to TRBJ1-2; TRBD1 agrees at 7 bases. The germline V gene has CDR1 KGHSH and CDR2 LQKENI. V lost 5 bases, J lost 3 bases, and 9 bases stayed unmatched. The CDR3 loop spans 15 amino acids. This chain's CDR3 is CASSSDRAGDYGYTF. The CDR3 DNA is TGTGCCAGCTCATCTGACAGGGCCGGGGACTATGGCTACACCTTC.

The chain recombines TRBV7-9 with TRBJ1-2; possibly TRBD1 for D (6 bases). The V end lost 5 bases, the J end lost 8 bases, and 15 bases lay between the germline ends. Germline assignment: CDR1 SEHNR and CDR2 FQNEAQ (reference sequence). The CDR3 contains 13 residues. The CDR3 sequence is CASSTGHPQGYTF. CDR3 coding DNA: TGTGCCAGCAGCACGGGACATCCCCAGGGCTACACCTTC.

The chain combines TRBV27 with TRBJ2-2, with unresolved D. This CDR3 is built from 13 residues. Deletions cut 4 bases from V and 5 bases from J, with 8 bases between. The germline V gene has CDR1 MNHEY and CDR2 SMNVEV (reference sequence). CDR3 DNA: TGTGCCAGCAGTTCCCCACGAACCGGGGAGCTGTTTTTT. It encodes CASSSPRTGELFF.

This clone was observed a few times. V is TRBV25-1 and J is TRBJ1-1, with a weak D call TRBD1 (5 bases). Germline lookup yields CDR1 MGHDK and CDR2 SYGVNS. V lost 0 bases, J lost 4 bases, and 9 bases lay in between. This CDR3 spans 14 amino acids. This CDR3 is CASSEYLGGTEAFF. CDR3 nucleotide sequence: TGTGCCAGCAGTGAATATTTGGGGGGCACTGAAGCTTTCTTT.

V usage is TRBV6-6 and J usage is TRBJ1-1; 7 positions agree with TRBD1. Losses at the gene ends were 5 bases for V and 2 bases for J; bases not matched to a gene: 8. The CDR3 loop spans 15 amino acids. Looked up from germline, CDR1 is MNHNY and CDR2 is SVGAGI (reference sequence). The CDR3 DNA follows: TGTGCCAGCAGTGCCCGGGGACAGCTAAACACTGAAGCTTTCTTT. This encodes CASSARGQLNTEAFF.

As to this clone: Additional DNA sequences in this sample encode the identical CDR3. This chain connects TRBV19 to TRBJ1-1; possibly TRBD1 for D (6 bases). There are 14 residues in the CDR3. V lost 3 bases, J lost 4 bases, and 12 bases lay in between. CDR1 is LNHDA and CDR2 is SQIVND in the germline V gene (reference sequence). CDR3 in DNA: TGTGCCAGTAGTATCCGGGGGGCGCGCACTGAAGCTTTCTTT. Its translation: CASSIRGARTEAFF.